The entry below describes one T cell receptor (beta chain). These data come from a study of blood T cell repertoires in COVID-19. At the level of the study: COVID-19 samples, acute and convalescent, were from the United States, Italy and Spain. PBMCs, B-cell-depleted T cells, or T cells provided the cDNA or gDNA that made up the material.

V shed 6 bases and J shed 1 base, with 15 bases lying between them. This CDR3 has 15 amino acids. The V gene's germline CDR1 is MNHEY and CDR2 SVGAGI. Profiled with immunoSEQ multiplex PCR; TCRdb holds only in-frame clones, not every one. The profile shows around 200,000 clones, approximately 84% of them singletons. Sequenced sample: peripheral blood. This chain connects TRBV6-5 to TRBJ1-1, with D unresolved. The TCR was taken from a man over 45 with acute or convalescent COVID-19. The CDR3 sequence is CASRVNGRENTEAFF. The CDR3 DNA follows: TGTGCCAGCAGAGTCAACGGACGGGAGAACACTGAAGCTTTCTTT.